These 17 T cell receptor beta chains came from one sample sequenced in a study of blood T cells in healthy people across ages. A second PCR of about 7 to 11 cycles used a sample-barcoded 5' primer and a J-beta primer mix. TCRdb reprocessed the 5' RACE reads via MiXCR and lists one record per CDR3 protein. The data show just over 800,000 distinct CDR3 sequences, approximately 65% seen once. The sample was blood. The receptors here all came from a man aged 30 to 45 in good health.

The genes are TRBV6-2 or TRBV6-3 and TRBJ1-5; no reliable D call. V was shortened by 5 bases and J by 0 bases, with 8 bases between the two germline ends. The CDR3 is 14 residues long. CDR1 and CDR2 from the germline V gene are MNHEY and SVGEGT. The CDR3 DNA sequence: TGTGCCAGCAGTGGAGATTATAGCAATCAGCCCCAGCATTTT. Amino acids: CASSGDYSNQPQHF.

The rearrangement links TRBV7-2 to TRBJ2-4; TRBD2 matches 7 bases. V lost 3 bases to trimming and J lost 6 bases; unmatched junction nucleotides: 5. This CDR3 is built from 14 residues. Germline loops: CDR1 SGHTA, CDR2 FQGNSA. The CDR3 reads CASSLGGTVNIQYF. In nucleotides, the CDR3 is TGTGCCAGCAGCTTGGGGGGGACCGTAAACATTCAGTACTTC.

The rearrangement links TRBV9 to TRBJ2-7; TRBD1 aligns across 9 bases. The V gene's germline CDR1 is SGDLS and CDR2 YYNGEE. CDR3 length: 14 amino acids. With V trimmed by 2 bases and J by 3 bases, 3 bases remained unmatched. For the CDR3, the DNA is TGTGCCAGCAGCGTCCGGGACAGGGACTACGAGCAGTACTTC. Translating it yields CASSVRDRDYEQYF.

The rearrangement uses TRBV10-3 and TRBJ2-2; TRBD2 aligns across 8 bases. Germline V lookup: CDR1 ENHRY, CDR2 SYGVKD. The trim removed 4 bases at V and 3 bases at J, leaving 13 bases unmatched. The CDR3 sequence is 18 residues long. This CDR3 is CAISGPHAGGDYTGELFF. The CDR3 bases are TGTGCCATCAGTGGACCCCATGCCGGGGGGGACTACACCGGGGAGCTGTTTTTT.

The chain couples TRBV27 to TRBJ2-7, with 9 nucleotides matching TRBD2. The germline V gene has CDR1 MNHEY and CDR2 SMNVEV (reference sequence). This CDR3 spans 14 amino acids. J gave up 3 bases and V 6 bases, and 6 bases lay outside the gene matches. DNA for the CDR3: TGTGCCAGCAGGGGTCTAGCGGGGATCTACGAGCAGTACTTC. Translation: CASRGLAGIYEQYF.

This clonotype is a singleton in its sample. This sequence joins TRBV5-6 and TRBJ2-3, with D perhaps being TRBD1 or TRBD2 (5 bases each). Germline CDR1 reads SGHDT; CDR2 reads YYEEEE. CDR3 length: 15 amino acids. V shed 6 bases and J shed 3 bases, with 17 bases lying between them. The CDR3 region has the DNA TGTGCCAGCAAACTAGGGGTGCGGGCGACAGATACGCAGTATTTT. It yields the protein CASKLGVRATDTQYF.

The CDR3 region has the DNA TGCAGTGCTAGAGTTGAGGACAGGGGGAGCTCCTACGAGCAGTACTTC. Amino acid sequence: CSARVEDRGSSYEQYF. The chain joins TRBV20-1 to TRBJ2-7, with 10 bases fitting TRBD1. V gave up 1 base and J gave up 0 bases; unmatched junction bases: 6. This CDR3 is built from 16 residues. Germline-derived CDR1 and CDR2 are DFQATT and SNEGSKA (reference sequence).

The rearrangement joins TRBV5-1 to TRBJ2-3, with 7 bases aligning to TRBD1. CDR1 and CDR2 (germline): SGHRS, YFSETQ. Trimming removed 3 bases from V and 0 bases from J; junction bases left unmatched: 13. The CDR3 is 18 residues long. The chain's CDR3 is CASSSRDRYQPSTDTQYF. CDR3 coding DNA: TGCGCCAGCAGCTCCCGGGACAGATACCAGCCTAGCACAGATACGCAGTATTTT.

The V and J genes are TRBV4-3 and TRBJ2-1, with a weak D call TRBD1 (5 bases). The DNA end lines up better with TRBJ2-7; the J call may be wrong. CDR1 LGHNA and CDR2 YSLEER come from the germline V gene. CDR3 length: 18 amino acids. CDR3 in DNA: TGCGCCAGCAGCCAAGAAGTCACAGGCCTCTCTGGCTACAATGAGCAGTACTTC. This gives the protein CASSQEVTGLSGYNEQYF.

The chain uses TRBV5-1 and TRBJ2-1; weak D call: TRBD1 (5 bases). Germline CDR1 is SGHRS and CDR2 is YFSETQ. Trimming stripped 2 bases from V and 12 bases from J, with 12 bases between. The CDR3 length is 12 residues. CDR3 protein: CASSFPGIGQFF. As DNA, the CDR3 is TGCGCCAGCAGCTTCCCAGGGATAGGGCAGTTCTTC.

This chain joins TRBV7-9 and TRBJ2-5, with D possibly TRBD2 on 6 matching bases. The germline V and J ends were trimmed by 1 base and 5 bases, with 17 bases remaining between them. The V gene's germline CDR1 is SEHNR and CDR2 FQNEAQ (reference sequence). CDR3 length equals 16 residues. The CDR3 nucleotides read TGTGCCAGCAGCTTAGGTGCAGCGGGCACGGGGGAGACCCAGTACTTC. Protein sequence: CASSLGAAGTGETQYF.

The chain employs TRBV20-1 and TRBJ2-5; D gene uncertain. Germline V gene data show CDR1 as DFQATT and CDR2 as SNEGSKA (reference sequence). Trimming took 0 bases from V and 2 from J, leaving 13 bases between them. The CDR3 spans 15 residues. CDR3: CSARDEAAFQETQYF. The CDR3, as DNA: TGCAGTGCTAGAGATGAGGCGGCATTTCAAGAGACCCAGTACTTC.

The chain is built from TRBV6-5 and TRBJ2-5; TRBD1 or TRBD2 may be the D gene (5 bases each). The J call may be mistaken, given a closer DNA end match to TRBJ2-7. CDR1 MNHEY and CDR2 SVGAGI come from the germline V gene. The CDR3 is 13 amino acids. CDR3 loop: CASRSGQSYEQYF. The CDR3 region has the DNA TGTGCCAGCAGGTCGGGGCAATCCTACGAGCAGTACTTC.

As for this clonotype: A read error may account for a junction end that differs from germline. This chain joins TRBV25-1 and TRBJ2-1; TRBD1 is a possible D gene (5 bases). The CDR3 is 11 amino acids. CDR1 is MGHDK, CDR2 SYGVNS, per germline. The CDR3 region has the DNA TGCGCCGGCAGTTCAGGGTATGAGCAGTTCTTC. Its protein product is CAGSSGYEQFF.

The chain links TRBV7-2 to TRBJ2-3; D unresolved. The germline gives CDR1 SGHTA, CDR2 FQGNSA. Trimming removed 4 bases at V and 6 bases at J, with 14 bases between. The CDR3 spans 14 residues. In DNA, the CDR3 is TGTGCCAGCAGCTCCCCAGGTCGTGGGGATACGCAGTATTTT. Protein product: CASSSPGRGDTQYF.

This clonotype was seen ten or more times. The rearrangement joins TRBV6-1 to TRBJ2-7; the D gene is possibly TRBD2 (5 bases). V shed 0 bases and J shed 2 bases, with 14 bases lying between them. The CDR3 loop spans 16 amino acids. Germline CDR1 MNHNS, CDR2 SASEGT. CDR3 bases: TGTGCCAGCAGTGAAGCTTCGGGGAGATCCCCCTACGAGCAGTACTTC. Translated: CASSEASGRSPYEQYF.

The genes are TRBV6-2 or TRBV6-3 and TRBJ2-3; D assignment may be TRBD1 or TRBD2 (5 bases each). Germline assignment: CDR1 MNHEY and CDR2 SVGEGT. Trimming removed 5 bases from V and 2 bases from J, with 11 bases in between. The CDR3 loop spans 14 amino acids. The CDR3 region is CASSTGLTTDTQYF. CDR3 sequence (DNA): TGTGCCAGCAGTACGGGGCTAACCACAGATACGCAGTATTTT.